Listed below are T cell receptor beta chains from one sample, sequenced in a study of T-cell memory formation after mild COVID-19. Each CDR3 protein is one row after TCRdb ran MiXCR on the 5' RACE reads. The data contain 120,000 or so distinct CDR3 sequences, about a sixth of them seen just once; the ten biggest clones take up around 13%. The sample taken for sequencing was PBMCs or a T cell subset sorted from them (not recorded which). The receptors derive from an adult woman who had mild COVID-19 (a few samples of this study predate the infection). Cell type and time point are not known. Both conserved end residues are trimmed from each CDR3. The D gene is left open where the match is weak.

>TRBV6-2/TRBV6-3|TRBJ2-1|TRBD2
ASSLGGRGYNEQF
>TRBV20-1|TRBJ2-4|NA
SARARPGPKNIQY
>TRBV2|TRBJ2-7|TRBD1
ASSAWAGQGYYEQY
>TRBV12-3/TRBV12-4|TRBJ1-1|NA
ASGDTEAF
>TRBV4-3|TRBJ2-2|NA
ASSQVGGVFPGELF
>TRBV10-3|TRBJ2-3|TRBD1
AISGTGDTQY
>TRBV19|TRBJ1-1|NA
ASSTSWGNTEAF
>TRBV19|TRBJ2-7|TRBD2
ASSIGGLAGVYEQY
>TRBV7-2|TRBJ2-1|TRBD2
ASSLRRGGPGLAGTEQF
>TRBV5-1|TRBJ2-7|TRBD1
ASMSGTGTYEQY
>TRBV29-1|TRBJ2-5|NA
SVEEETQY
>TRBV5-1|TRBJ2-7|NA
ASSLSQGNEQY
>TRBV7-3|TRBJ2-5|TRBD1
ATGQGMGETQY
>TRBV5-1|TRBJ2-5|TRBD2
ASSPGLAGWETQY
>TRBV4-3|TRBJ2-7|NA
ASSHDRSPVYEQY
>TRBV7-3|TRBJ1-5|NA
ASSPQGGQPQH
>TRBV5-6|TRBJ2-4|NA
ASSLAKNIQY
>TRBV12-3/TRBV12-4|TRBJ2-2|TRBD2
ASSSGLAGNTGELF
>TRBV15|TRBJ2-7|NA
ATSRDKGGEQY
>TRBV4-2|TRBJ2-7|NA
ASSPTGADLYEQY
>TRBV29-1|TRBJ2-1|NA
SATGTSYNEQF
>TRBV11-2|TRBJ2-3|NA
ASSFALRDTQY
>TRBV7-9|TRBJ1-4|NA
ASTRGTTNEKLF
>TRBV7-9|TRBJ2-7|NA
ASSFTGLDEQY
>TRBV30|TRBJ2-1|TRBD2
AWSGLAGYNEQF
>TRBV12-3/TRBV12-4|TRBJ2-3|TRBD2
ASSTTSGRLVRPGTQY
>TRBV4-2|TRBJ2-2|TRBD1
ASSSGQGPTGELF
>TRBV6-4|TRBJ1-5|NA
ATGQNDQPQH
>TRBV6-1|TRBJ2-1|TRBD1
ASRNFGGTGAYNEQF
>TRBV6-5|TRBJ2-7|TRBD1
ASSLGQGFYEQY
>TRBV7-8|TRBJ2-1|TRBD2
ASSSGRDEQF
>TRBV5-5|TRBJ1-1|NA
ASTLQTNTEAF
>TRBV7-7|TRBJ2-7|TRBD2
ASSLGVGSGNEQY
>TRBV7-9|TRBJ2-5|NA
ASSLRRETQY
>TRBV6-5|TRBJ2-3|NA
ASGDHTQY
>TRBV30|TRBJ2-1|TRBD1
AWSRTGSSYNEQF
>TRBV7-9|TRBJ2-1|NA
ASSPEAPGFYNEQF
>TRBV27|TRBJ2-1|TRBD2
ASSLGTSGSSYNEQF
>TRBV9|TRBJ1-3|TRBD1
ASSVDTGAIENTIY
>TRBV5-5|TRBJ2-7|TRBD1
ASSLWTGDEQY
>TRBV28|TRBJ2-2|TRBD1
ASTDRGNTGELF
>TRBV7-2|TRBJ1-2|NA
ASSLKGGSYGYT
>TRBV27|TRBJ1-2|NA
ASSLGQTSSYGYT
>TRBV27|TRBJ2-7|NA
ASSLWEGHTTEQY
>TRBV6-5|TRBJ2-3|TRBD1
ASRKQGADTQY
>TRBV12-5|TRBJ2-7|TRBD1
ASGRQWTGRDEQY
>TRBV18|TRBJ2-1|TRBD2
ASSPTSGGAMNEQF
>TRBV20-1|TRBJ1-1|NA
SAGDKDTEAF
>TRBV5-1|TRBJ1-2|NA
ASSSNRVGPNYGYT
>TRBV7-9|TRBJ2-1|NA
ASSPRADYSYNEQF
>TRBV7-9|TRBJ2-1|TRBD1
ASRERGQGNEQF
>TRBV24-1|TRBJ2-3|TRBD2
ATSDLAGGDTQY
>TRBV7-9|TRBJ2-1|TRBD2
ASSLRGSGTLNEQF
>TRBV19|TRBJ1-1|NA
ASERDATNTEAF
>TRBV19|TRBJ2-1|TRBD2
ASSIAGGVNEQF
>TRBV5-1|TRBJ2-2|TRBD1
ASSPQGGTGELF
>TRBV20-1|TRBJ2-3|TRBD2
SAHEPTSGSQDTQY
>TRBV7-8|TRBJ2-7|NA
ASSLGPSAPAPYEQY